Each of the 17 T cell receptor beta chains below was sequenced from the same sample in a study of early T cells in non-severe SARS-CoV-2 infection. TCRdb called the 5' RACE reads again in MiXCR, with one record for every CDR3 protein. Among 65,000 to 85,000 distinct CDR3 sequences, about 9% were seen once, and the ten largest hold 15% to 19%. The sample here was whole blood, taken at baseline. These receptors were obtained from an adult who was a healthcare worker with PCR-confirmed SARS-CoV-2 infection or an uninfected control (not recorded which).

This clonotype was found many times. This chain joins TRBV7-2 and TRBJ1-3; unclear D gene. Per the germline V gene, CDR1 is SGHTA and CDR2 is FQGNSA. The CDR3 runs to 15 residues. V lost 3 bases and J 0 bases, leaving 9 bases between the germline ends. The chain's CDR3 is CASSLAQYSGNTIYF. CDR3 in DNA: TGTGCCAGCAGCTTGGCACAGTACTCTGGAAACACCATATATTTT.

The chain couples TRBV9 to TRBJ2-5, with TRBD2 as a possible D gene (6 bases). The V gene lost 3 bases and the J gene lost 2 bases, with 11 bases spanning the gap. CDR3 size: 14 residues. The germline V gene encodes CDR1 SGDLS and CDR2 YYNGEE. CDR3 DNA: TGTGCCAGCAGCGATGGAGGGCGGCAAGAGACCCAGTACTTC. Translation gives CASSDGGRQETQYF.

This clonotype was detected once. This chain uses TRBV10-3 with TRBJ1-1; no definite D call. Germline loops: CDR1 ENHRY, CDR2 SYGVKD. This CDR3 has 15 residues. V shed 3 bases and J shed 1 base, with 12 bases lying between them. As DNA, the CDR3 is TGTGCCATCAGTGAAGGCCGACGGACGAACACTGAAGCTTTCTTT. It encodes CAISEGRRTNTEAFF.

This clonotype was detected a few times. The chain joins TRBV3-1 to TRBJ2-6, with 7 bases fitting TRBD2. Germline V gene lookup returns CDR1 LGHDT and CDR2 YNNKEL (reference sequence). The junction had 0 bases not matched to a gene; V was cut back by 2 bases and J by 2 bases. CDR3 length equals 15 residues. As DNA, the CDR3 is TGTGCCAGCAGCCAACGGGGGGCTGGGGCCAACGTCCTGACTTTC. Translating it yields CASSQRGAGANVLTF.

This clonotype was picked up many times. The junction shows a germline mismatch at one end, possibly a read error. The V gene is TRBV7-2, the J gene TRBJ1-2; possible D gene TRBD1, 5 bases. This CDR3 region has 13 residues. CDR1 is SGHTA, CDR2 FQGNSA, per germline. The CDR3 sequence is CASSLVRMGTPSF. CDR3 nucleotides: TGTGCCAGCAGCTTAGTCCGAATGGGGACCCCGTCCTTC.

This sequence joins TRBV7-6 and TRBJ2-7, with TRBD2 matching 11 bases. V was pared by 5 bases and J by 2 bases, with 5 bases of the junction left unmatched. Germline values: CDR1 SGHVS, CDR2 FNYEAQ. CDR3 length: 15 amino acids. The CDR3 sequence: CASSITSGSAYEQYF. The CDR3 DNA reads as TGTGCCAGCAGCATCACTAGCGGGAGTGCCTACGAGCAGTACTTC.

The sample holds many counts of this clonotype. The chain has TRBV7-2 and TRBJ1-2; 9 nucleotides align to TRBD1. V shed 4 bases and J 5 bases; nucleotides not matched to a gene: 8. The CDR3 has 15 residues. Per germline, CDR1 SGHTA and CDR2 FQGNSA. CDR3 region: CASSSQGAIRYGYTF. CDR3 bases: TGTGCCAGCAGCTCACAGGGGGCGATTCGGTATGGCTACACCTTC.

This clonotype was counted only a few times. The CDR3 loop is CSARDSRVTGELFF. The CDR3 region has the DNA TGCAGTGCTAGAGATAGCCGAGTGACCGGGGAGCTGTTTTTT. The V call is TRBV20-1, the J call TRBJ2-2; D is undetermined. CDR3 size: 14 residues. V lost 0 bases and J 5 bases, leaving 10 bases between the germline ends. Germline V gene sequence: CDR1 DFQATT, CDR2 SNEGSKA (reference sequence).

The V gene is TRBV7-2, the J gene TRBJ2-1; no clear D gene. Germline V gene data show CDR1 as SGHTA and CDR2 as FQGNSA. Trimming pared 5 bases from V and 12 bases from J, leaving 11 bases between. This CDR3 has 11 amino acids. CDR3 nucleotide sequence: TGTGCCAGCAGCCCCGAGTCGGCGCAGTTCTTC. Translated, it gives CASSPESAQFF.

The sample holds many counts of this clonotype. V usage is TRBV27 and J usage is TRBJ1-2; a weak D match, TRBD1 (5 bases). Looked up from germline, CDR1 is MNHEY and CDR2 is SMNVEV (reference sequence). This CDR3 has 18 amino acids. Trimming removed 0 bases at V and 4 bases at J, with 21 bases between. The CDR3 region has the DNA TGTGCCAGCAGTTTATCGTTTAGATCAGGGCCACTGGGCTATGGCTACACCTTC. It encodes CASSLSFRSGPLGYGYTF.

This clonotype was found many times. The chain joins TRBV30 to TRBJ2-2; D is possibly TRBD2 (5 bases). Trimming removed 7 bases at V and 0 bases at J, with 15 bases between. Germline values: CDR1 GTSNPN, CDR2 SVGIG (reference sequence). The CDR3 sequence is 15 residues long. The CDR3 loop reads CASSGVAANTGELFF. The CDR3 nucleotides read TGTGCCTCCTCCGGGGTAGCAGCGAACACCGGGGAGCTGTTTTTT.

This clonotype has a count of ten or more. The gene calls are TRBV3-1 and TRBJ1-1, with a tentative D call TRBD1 (5 bases). Germline CDR1 and CDR2: LGHDT and YNNKEL (reference sequence). V lost 1 base and J 5 bases, leaving 8 bases between the germline ends. The CDR3 is 13 residues long. CDR3 nucleotides: TGTGCCAGCAGCCAAGGTCACAGGACTGAAGCTTTCTTT. It encodes CASSQGHRTEAFF.

The gene calls are TRBV11-1 and TRBJ2-2; 9 bases fit TRBD1. Losses at the gene ends were 6 bases for V and 1 base for J; bases not matched to a gene: 6. CDR1 and CDR2 (germline): SGHAT, FQDESV (reference sequence). This CDR3 is built from 16 residues. The DNA of the CDR3 is TGTGCCAGCAGTCAGGGACAGGGCGTGAACACCGGGGAGCTGTTTTTT. Protein: CASSQGQGVNTGELFF.

In its sample, this clonotype was seen many times. The chain uses TRBV20-1 and TRBJ2-7; a possible D gene is TRBD1 (5 bases). CDR3 length: 15 amino acids. Germline loops: CDR1 DFQATT, CDR2 SNEGSKA (reference sequence). V lost 5 bases and J 7 bases, leaving 24 bases between the germline ends. CDR3 bases: TGCAGTGCTCAGGGAAGTGGGGCGGACCAGTGGGAGCAGTACTTC. The encoded protein is CSAQGSGADQWEQYF.

This clonotype has a count of ten or more. The chain couples TRBV21-1 to TRBJ1-5. TRBV21-1 is annotated as a pseudogene. The CDR3 sequence is 15 residues long. The DNA for the CDR3 is TGTGCCAGCAGCAACGGGGTTCATAGCAATCAGCCCCAGCATTTT. Protein product: CASSNGVHSNQPQHF.

V usage is TRBV5-1 and J usage is TRBJ2-1; no reliable D call. Germline V gene lookup returns CDR1 SGHRS and CDR2 YFSETQ. The CDR3 contains 13 residues. Trimming pared 1 base from V and 4 bases from J, leaving 6 bases between. CDR3 coding DNA: TGCGCCAGCAGCTTGAGTACGTACAATGAGCAGTTCTTC. Its translation is CASSLSTYNEQFF.

The J gene is TRBJ2-1, the V gene TRBV9; TRBD2 matches at 10 bases. Unmatched junction bases numbered 6, after V lost 0 bases and J lost 9 bases. This CDR3 comprises 15 residues. From germline, CDR1 is SGDLS and CDR2 YYNGEE. CDR3 sequence: CASSVDLAGVGEQFF. CDR3 DNA: TGTGCCAGCAGCGTAGACCTAGCGGGAGTAGGTGAGCAGTTCTTC.